The next 3 T cell receptor beta chains were all read from a single sample in a study of ipilimumab plus nivolumab after autologous stem cell transplantation. Only in-frame clones appear in the TCRdb table, and some are missing; sequencing was by immunoSEQ multiplex PCR. Here the sample spans around 15,000 clones, around 79% being singletons. The sequences come from PBMCs, collected in a trial of ipilimumab plus nivolumab as post-transplant consolidation. The source of these receptors is a male donor with primary mediastinal lymphoma.

The J gene is TRBJ1-5, the V gene TRBV27; unclear D gene. CDR1 and CDR2 from the germline V gene are MNHEY and SMNVEV (reference sequence). V was cut by 4 bases and J by 0 bases, with 4 bases left in between. This CDR3 comprises 13 residues. The DNA for the CDR3 is TGTGCCAGCAGTTCCTATAGCAATCAGCCCCAGCATTTT. Translation: CASSSYSNQPQHF.

This chain links TRBV5-1 with TRBJ2-1, with 10 bases lining up with TRBD1. There are 15 residues in the CDR3. V lost 1 base and J lost 4; bases outside the gene matches: 2. Germline lookup yields CDR1 SGHRS and CDR2 YFSETQ. As DNA, the CDR3 is TGCGCCAGCAGCTTGTGGGACAGGGGATACAATGAGCAGTTCTTC. This translates into CASSLWDRGYNEQFF. Looking up the rest from reference TRBV5-1 and TRBJ2-1 gives the full variable domain: KAGVTQTPRYLIKTRGQQVTLSCSPISGHRSVSWYQQTPGQGLQFLFEYFSETQRNKGNFPGRFSGRQFSNSRSEMNVSTLELGDSALYLCASSLWDRGYNEQFFGPGTRLTVL.

This rearrangement joins TRBV4-1 to TRBJ1-2; TRBD1 might be the D (6 bases). Trimming pared 4 bases from V and 3 bases from J, leaving 15 bases between. Germline V CDR1 and CDR2: MGHRA, YSYEKL. There are 15 residues in the CDR3. The CDR3 protein is CASSPNFAGDYGYTF. CDR3 bases: TGCGCCAGCAGCCCCAACTTCGCAGGGGACTATGGCTACACCTTC.